Presented here are 5 T cell receptor beta chains from one specimen sequenced in a study of beta chain features in type 1 diabetes. Study-wide results and caveats: For Type 1 diabetes patients, all four CD4+ subsets carried TCRB CDR3s that were moderately but significantly shorter.

Of the isolated RNA, all was reverse transcribed, and so the sequenced material was expressed TCRB transcripts. Sequencing used immunoSEQ multiplex PCR; TCRdb keeps in-frame clones, though not all of them. The sample consists of 600,000 to 700,000 clones, roughly 12% of them appearing once. These receptors lack a known antigen. What was sequenced was naive CD4+ T cells from blood. The source of these receptors is a man aged 30 to 39 with type 1 diabetes.

The chain has TRBV29-1 and TRBJ1-3; TRBD1 aligns across 7 bases. The V segment lost 6 bases and the J segment 4 bases; nucleotides outside the gene matches: 12. Per the germline V gene, CDR1 is SQVTM and CDR2 is ANQGSEA. The CDR3 extends over 15 amino acids. The chain's CDR3 is CSVGHRGLGGNTIYF. The CDR3, as DNA: TGCAGCGTAGGCCACAGGGGCTTGGGAGGAAACACCATATATTTT.

The V gene is TRBV30, the J gene TRBJ2-2; 8 bases map to TRBD2. Per the germline V gene, CDR1 is GTSNPN and CDR2 is SVGIG (reference sequence). The CDR3 sequence is 21 residues long. V shed 4 bases, J shed 3 bases, and the junction held 25 bases outside the gene matches. The CDR3 bases are TGTGCCTGGACCCCCACCCAGTTCGCGGTAGCGGGGCCTAGTGACACCGGGGAGCTGTTTTTT. Translated: CAWTPTQFAVAGPSDTGELFF.

This clone was observed a handful of times. Here the CDR3 reads CASSIDTYNQPQHF. CDR3 sequence (DNA): TGTGCCAGTAGTATAGACACATACAATCAGCCCCAGCATTTT. The chain joins TRBV19 to TRBJ1-5; D is unresolved. Germline loops: CDR1 LNHDA, CDR2 SQIVND (reference sequence). The CDR3 totals 14 residues. The V and J ends lost 0 bases and 3 bases respectively, with 6 bases between them.

This CDR3 is CASSLVPGVQETQYF. Written as DNA, the CDR3 is TGTGCCAGCAGCTTGGTCCCAGGAGTCCAAGAGACCCAGTACTTC. The rearrangement links TRBV5-6 to TRBJ2-5; D is uncertain. CDR1 is SGHDT and CDR2 is YYEEEE in the germline V gene. The CDR3 runs 15 residues. V was pared by 0 bases and J by 1 base, with 10 bases between.

The chain uses TRBV9 and TRBJ2-2; D is possibly TRBD1 (6 bases). The CDR3 has 16 residues. Germline V lookup: CDR1 SGDLS, CDR2 YYNGEE. V lost 3 bases, J lost 1 base, and 13 bases lay in between. The CDR3 sequence is CASSAHRDKNTGELFF. CDR3 coding DNA: TGTGCCAGCAGCGCCCACCGGGACAAGAACACCGGGGAGCTGTTTTTT.